This entry concerns a single T cell receptor beta chain. Its antigen is not identified. Newly diagnosed patients aged 18 to 65 had hyperthyroidism of under 2 months' duration. This record comes from a study of T cells in Graves' hyperthyroidism and ophthalmopathy. On the study more broadly: Peripheral blood was drawn at first diagnosis, prior to all treatment.

The germline CDR1 and CDR2 sequences are MDHEN and SYDVKM. V lost 4 bases to trimming and J lost 7 bases, with 20 bases between them. The CDR3 loop spans 15 amino acids. Regions amplified from RNA transcripts were the TCR beta CDR3 regions. First-round RT-PCR with HTBI primers amplified the TCR CDR3 region. TCRdb fed the multiplex PCR reads into MiXCR, producing one record per CDR3 protein. The sample consists of under 350,000 distinct CDR3 sequences, roughly 18% of them appearing once. General study points: Most clonotypes expanded in the thyroid (above 0.001) were also present in blood.

The V gene is TRBV28, the J gene TRBJ2-7; TRBD1 might be the D (5 bases). The TCR comes from a woman in her 50s with Graves' hyperthyroidism. Sequencing was carried out using blood. The CDR3 DNA is TGTGCCAGCAGTTCGCCTCAGGGTGCCCTCGAGGAGCAGTACTTC. Translating gives CASSSPQGALEEQYF.